What follows is one T cell receptor beta chain and its context. Its matching antigen is unknown. Every bit of the isolated RNA underwent reverse transcription, so sequencing read expressed TCRB transcripts. This table comes from immunoSEQ multiplex PCR, and its TCRdb copy is limited to in-frame clones, with some not included. The table has 450,000 to 600,000 clones, about 32% seen once. These data originate in a study of beta chain features in type 1 diabetes. Study-level findings and limits: Type 1 diabetes patients showed a moderate but significant shortening of TCRB CDR3s in all four CD4+ subsets. A PCR bias possibly favoring shorter templates would apply equally to patients and controls.

V dropped 3 bases and J dropped 7 bases, with 13 bases sitting between them. CDR1 is MNHNY, CDR2 SVGAGI, per germline (reference sequence). The CDR3 covers 14 residues. Via CD45RO/CCR7/CD25/CD127/CD95/CD27, cells of the CD4+ naive, central memory, regulatory and stem cell-like memory subsets were sorted. This clonotype originated in a man younger than 30 in good health. The gene calls are TRBV6-6 and TRBJ2-1; a weak D match, TRBD2 (6 bases). The sample was naive CD4+ T cells from blood. Here the CDR3 reads CASSYPGGANEQFF. The CDR3, as DNA: TGTGCCAGCAGTTATCCCGGAGGGGCGAATGAGCAGTTCTTC.